A single sample gave rise to the 9 T cell receptor beta chains below, sequenced in a study of cytomegalovirus exposure and HLA in healthy donors. Vbeta (60) and Jbeta (13) primers were used in the PCR. Produced via immunoSEQ multiplex PCR; TCRdb's table is partial and in-frame only. Of around 160,000 clones in the sample, 75% to 90% were seen once. The sample taken for sequencing was PBMCs. Receptors were obtained from a man aged 45-65 years in good health and CMV-seropositive.

The V gene is TRBV5-1, the J gene TRBJ2-2; D gene ambiguous. Trimming left V 1 base short and J 3 bases short, with 7 bases between. The CDR3 runs 14 residues. CDR1 and CDR2 (germline): SGHRS, YFSETQ. CDR3: CASSLTADTGELFF. CDR3 coding DNA: TGCGCCAGCAGCTTGACAGCAGACACCGGGGAGCTGTTTTTT.

The chain couples TRBV6-5 to TRBJ1-1; TRBD1 matches 7 bases. V lost 4 bases, J lost 4 bases, and 3 bases stayed unmatched. This CDR3 has 13 amino acids. CDR1 and CDR2 from the germline V gene are MNHEY and SVGAGI. For the CDR3, the DNA is TGTGCCAGCAGTTTAAGACAGGGCACTGAAGCTTTCTTT. Amino acid sequence: CASSLRQGTEAFF.

The chain couples TRBV10-2 to TRBJ1-1, with TRBD1 identical over 7 bases. After removal of 5 bases from V and 3 bases from J, the junction contained 3 bases not matched to a gene. The CDR3 length is 13 residues. Germline assignment: CDR1 WSHSY and CDR2 SAAADI. CDR3 nucleotides: TGCGCCAGCAGTATCGACAGGGACACTGAAGCTTTCTTT. Translation: CASSIDRDTEAFF.

The chain is built from TRBV7-9 and TRBJ1-6; perhaps TRBD1 as D (5 bases). This CDR3 contains 14 residues. Germline CDR1 reads SEHNR; CDR2 reads FQNEAQ (reference sequence). The V end was cut by 4 bases, the J end by 9 bases, with 13 bases between. The CDR3 region has the DNA TGTGCCAGCAGCTCACAAGGGGATATTTCACCCCTCCACTTT. Residues: CASSSQGDISPLHF.

The chain uses TRBV7-9 and TRBJ1-6; 7 nucleotides align to TRBD1. The CDR3 loop spans 17 amino acids. Germline-derived CDR1 and CDR2 are SEHNR and FQNEAQ (reference sequence). The V segment lost 2 bases and the J segment 0 bases; nucleotides outside the gene matches: 4. The CDR3 is CASSLWTGNSYNSPLHF. The CDR3 DNA is TGTGCCAGCAGCTTATGGACAGGAAACTCCTATAATTCACCCCTCCACTTT.

The gene calls are TRBV25-1 and TRBJ2-5, with TRBD2 identical over 7 bases. CDR1 is MGHDK and CDR2 is SYGVNS in the germline V gene. The CDR3 loop spans 12 amino acids. Unmatched junction bases numbered 3, after V lost 7 bases and J lost 4 bases. The CDR3 loop reads CASTSGGETQYF. As DNA, the CDR3 is TGTGCCAGCACCTCGGGAGGAGAGACCCAGTACTTC. Variable domain in full (rest from reference TRBV25-1 and TRBJ2-5): EADIYQTPRYLVIGTGKKITLECSQTMGHDKMYWYQQDPGMELHLIHYSYGVNSTEKGDLSSESTVSRIRTEHFPLTLESARPSHTSQYLCASTSGGETQYFGPGTRLLVL.

The V call is TRBV13, the J call TRBJ1-1; no clear D gene. There are 13 residues in the CDR3. CDR1 is PRHDT, CDR2 FYEKMQ, per germline (reference sequence). V lost 4 bases and J lost 4, with 10 bases in between. The DNA of the CDR3 is TGTGCCAGCAGCTACCCCCGGTCCACTGAAGCTTTCTTT. This gives the protein CASSYPRSTEAFF.

The J gene is TRBJ1-2, the V gene TRBV5-4; maybe TRBD1 (5 bases). Germline V gene sequence: CDR1 SGHNT, CDR2 YYREEE (reference sequence). The V and J ends lost 2 bases and 6 bases respectively, with 11 bases between them. This CDR3 is 13 amino acids long. CDR3 in DNA: TGTGCCAGCAGCTTTCAGGGAGGGCATGGCTACACCTTC. This codes for CASSFQGGHGYTF.

The chain uses TRBV10-3 and TRBJ1-1; tentatively, D is TRBD1 (6 bases). Germline values: CDR1 ENHRY, CDR2 SYGVKD. The CDR3 covers 14 residues. With 3 bases removed from V and 7 bases from J, the gap between germline ends came to 15 bases. The CDR3 spells CAISERTEDSEAFF. The DNA for the CDR3 is TGTGCCATCAGTGAACGGACAGAGGACAGTGAAGCTTTCTTT.